These 21 T cell receptor beta chains share one sample of origin, sequenced in a study of T cell responses to AZD1222 COVID-19 vaccine. Repertoires were generated with immunoSEQ multiplex PCR, while TCRdb's copy carries only in-frame clones and drops some. This table holds 150,000 or so clones. The sequenced material came from peripheral blood. These receptors were taken from an adult in good health.

The genes are TRBV7-2 and TRBJ2-7; tentatively, D is TRBD2 (7 bases). CDR3 length equals 15 residues. The V gene's germline CDR1 is SGHTA and CDR2 FQGNSA. V shed 5 bases and J shed 2 bases, with 16 bases lying between them. The CDR3 protein is CASSLGGGAPYEQYF. The CDR3 DNA reads as TGTGCCAGCAGCCTTGGGGGGGGCGCGCCCTACGAGCAGTACTTC.

The V call is TRBV9, the J call TRBJ1-3; D remains unclear. Germline V gene sequence: CDR1 SGDLS, CDR2 YYNGEE. Trimming shortened V by 1 base and J by 3 bases, and 11 bases separated the two germline ends. The CDR3 is made up of 15 amino acids. CDR3 sequence reads: CASSVRDRVGNTIYF. The CDR3 DNA reads TGTGCCAGCAGCGTAAGGGATAGGGTTGGAAACACCATATATTTT.

The V call is TRBV27, the J call TRBJ2-3, with D unresolved. Between the trimmed V and J ends, which lost 1 base and 1 base, there was a span of 6 bases. The CDR3 totals 14 residues. Germline lookup yields CDR1 MNHEY and CDR2 SMNVEV (reference sequence). The CDR3, as DNA: TGTGCCAGCAGTTTATGGTTGGGCACAGATACGCAGTATTTT. Its translation is CASSLWLGTDTQYF.

The chain links TRBV5-6 to TRBJ2-5; TRBD1 agrees at 8 bases. CDR1 SGHDT and CDR2 YYEEEE come from the germline V gene. V lost 1 base to trimming and J lost 4 bases; unmatched junction nucleotides: 12. The CDR3 sequence is 17 residues long. CDR3 protein: CASSLIRQGAVGETQYF. CDR3 coding DNA: TGTGCCAGCAGCTTGATTAGGCAGGGGGCGGTAGGAGAGACCCAGTACTTC.

The chain recombines TRBV6-5 with TRBJ1-2; 7 bases match TRBD1. This CDR3 contains 14 residues. The germline V gene encodes CDR1 MNHEY and CDR2 SVGAGI. V shed 5 bases, J shed 6 bases, and the junction held 9 bases outside the gene matches. The CDR3 DNA reads TGTGCCAGCAGTCGCGGACAGGAGGGAGATGGCTACACCTTC. This gives the protein CASSRGQEGDGYTF.

The CDR3 loop is CASSFTGVSGYTF. CDR3 sequence (DNA): TGTGCCAGCAGTTTCACAGGGGTTTCTGGCTACACCTTC. The rearrangement links TRBV12-3 or TRBV12-4 to TRBJ1-2; TRBD1 matches at 7 bases. CDR3 length equals 13 residues. After removal of 3 bases from V and 7 bases from J, the junction contained 5 bases not matched to a gene.

The chain couples TRBV10-3 to TRBJ1-5; D not certain. Germline V CDR1 and CDR2: ENHRY, SYGVKD. The CDR3 extends over 12 amino acids. V lost 6 bases and J 6 bases, leaving 9 bases between the germline ends. CDR3 DNA: TGTGCCATCAGCACCCCGGGTCAGCCCCAGCATTTT. This codes for CAISTPGQPQHF.

The V call is TRBV2, the J call TRBJ1-5; D not resolved. Germline CDR1 and CDR2: SNHLY and FYNNEI. The CDR3 extends over 13 amino acids. V dropped 3 bases and J dropped 5 bases, with 8 bases sitting between them. The CDR3 sequence: CASSEGRDQPQHF. CDR3 sequence (DNA): TGTGCCAGCAGTGAGGGGAGGGATCAGCCCCAGCATTTT.

The chain joins TRBV5-1 to TRBJ2-1; no reliable D call. Germline-derived CDR1 and CDR2 are SGHRS and YFSETQ. The V end lost 2 bases, the J end lost 6 bases, and 6 bases lay between the germline ends. The CDR3 spans 12 residues. CDR3 in amino acids: CASSFTSNEQFF. DNA for the CDR3: TGCGCCAGCAGCTTTACCAGCAATGAGCAGTTCTTC.

This chain joins TRBV28 and TRBJ1-2, with D possibly TRBD1 on 6 matching bases. V gave up 5 bases and J gave up 7 bases, with 20 bases separating them. This CDR3 contains 15 residues. Germline CDR1 MDHEN, CDR2 SYDVKM. CDR3 bases: TGTGCCAGCAGTCCTCCCCCTACAGGGACCGGTGGCTACACCTTC. Its protein product is CASSPPPTGTGGYTF.

The chain combines TRBV4-1 with TRBJ2-5, with D possibly being TRBD2 (7 bases). Germline loops: CDR1 MGHRA, CDR2 YSYEKL. Trimming shortened V by 4 bases and J by 5 bases, and 14 bases separated the two germline ends. This CDR3 is built from 14 residues. CDR3 region: CASSLWGGGETQYF. As DNA, the CDR3 is TGCGCCAGCAGCCTATGGGGGGGCGGGGAGACCCAGTACTTC.

The V gene is TRBV29-1, the J gene TRBJ1-2; the match to TRBD1 covers 7 bases. This CDR3 has 12 residues. Germline V gene data show CDR1 as SQVTM and CDR2 as ANQGSEA. The junction had 5 bases not matched to a gene; V was cut back by 7 bases and J by 3 bases. The CDR3 protein is CSASDRDYGYTF. CDR3 in DNA: TGCAGCGCTAGCGACAGGGACTATGGCTACACCTTC.

This chain joins TRBV11-2 and TRBJ1-1; D not certain. V lost 0 bases and J 4 bases, leaving 9 bases between the germline ends. The CDR3 spans 14 residues. The germline CDR1 and CDR2 sequences are SGHAT and FQNNGV. CDR3 residues: CASSLEGVSTEAFF. The CDR3 DNA reads as TGTGCCAGCAGCTTAGAGGGAGTTAGCACTGAAGCTTTCTTT.

CDR3 residues: CASSPEAGNTEAFF. In DNA form, the CDR3 reads TGCGCCAGCAGCCCTGAAGCGGGGAACACTGAAGCTTTCTTT. The chain employs TRBV4-1 and TRBJ1-1; D gene uncertain. Looked up from germline, CDR1 is MGHRA and CDR2 is YSYEKL. CDR3 length: 14 amino acids. V lost 4 bases, J lost 1 base, and 10 bases lay in between.

The chain joins TRBV6-1 to TRBJ2-1; D uncertain. CDR3 length: 12 amino acids. Germline CDR1 MNHNS, CDR2 SASEGT. Trimming took 3 bases from V and 11 from J, leaving 11 bases between them. The CDR3 is CASSDGRLKQFF. CDR3 DNA: TGTGCCAGCAGTGACGGACGGCTAAAGCAGTTCTTC.

V usage is TRBV7-2 and J usage is TRBJ2-1; weak D call: TRBD2 (6 bases). Trimming removed 5 bases from V and 4 bases from J, with 18 bases in between. The CDR3 contains 16 residues. CDR1 is SGHTA and CDR2 is FQGNSA in the germline V gene. The CDR3 coding sequence is TGTGCCAGCAGCAGCATGGGGGGTAGCACATACAATGAGCAGTTCTTC. Protein product: CASSSMGGSTYNEQFF.

The chain links TRBV6-1 to TRBJ2-7, with D unclear. Germline CDR1 and CDR2: MNHNS and SASEGT. V was shortened by 0 bases and J by 2 bases, with 8 bases between the two germline ends. The CDR3 is 14 amino acids. As DNA, the CDR3 is TGTGCCAGCAGTGAAGCCGTCAGTACCTACGAGCAGTACTTC. Its protein is CASSEAVSTYEQYF.

This chain connects TRBV14 to TRBJ1-3; TRBD1 might be the D (6 bases). V was pared by 2 bases and J by 0 bases, with 14 bases between. The germline gives CDR1 SGHDN, CDR2 FVKESK. This CDR3 is 17 amino acids long. The CDR3 region is CASSQFRGLSSGNTIYF. CDR3 in DNA: TGTGCCAGCAGCCAATTCCGGGGGCTTAGCTCTGGAAACACCATATATTTT.

The gene calls are TRBV6-6 and TRBJ1-4; D is uncertain. Germline V gene data show CDR1 as MNHNY and CDR2 as SVGAGI (reference sequence). This CDR3 spans 15 amino acids. Trimming pared 5 bases from V and 5 bases from J, leaving 15 bases between. The CDR3 spells CASSDQPRRNEKLFF. The CDR3 nucleotides read TGTGCCAGCAGTGACCAACCCCGGAGGAATGAAAAACTGTTTTTT.

V usage is TRBV20-1 and J usage is TRBJ1-2; D gene unclear. CDR1 and CDR2 (germline): DFQATT, SNEGSKA (reference sequence). Deletions cut 3 bases from V and 4 bases from J, with 12 bases between. The CDR3 sequence is 13 residues long. The CDR3 DNA sequence: TGCAGTGCTAGTGAAGGGAGTCTCTATGGCTACACCTTC. This gives the protein CSASEGSLYGYTF.

The genes are TRBV7-6 and TRBJ1-3; D not resolved. CDR1 and CDR2 from the germline V gene are SGHVS and FNYEAQ. Trimming removed 1 base from V and 0 bases from J, with 13 bases in between. This CDR3 is 17 amino acids long. DNA for the CDR3: TGTGCCAGCAGCTTAGGCGGCGGGCAAATCTCTGGAAACACCATATATTTT. The encoded protein is CASSLGGGQISGNTIYF.